Below, 10 T cell receptor beta chains from the same sample are listed, as sequenced in a study of shared clonotypes between healthy human individuals. The assay was immunoSEQ multiplex PCR, and TCRdb's table has in-frame clones only and misses some. The data show some 1 million clones, 75% seen once. Sequencing was done on a sample of memory CD4+ T cells sorted from blood. The sample's subset: CD45RA-negative fraction. These receptor sequences come from a man younger than 35 in good health.

The rearrangement uses TRBV10-3 and TRBJ2-1; a weak D match, TRBD1 (6 bases). Trimming took 8 bases from V and 7 from J, leaving 18 bases between them. CDR3 length: 14 residues. The V gene's germline CDR1 is ENHRY and CDR2 SYGVKD. The chain's CDR3 is CAIGATGKGNEQFF. The CDR3 DNA is TGTGCCATCGGGGCTACAGGGAAGGGAAATGAGCAGTTCTTC.

This clone appeared once. The CDR3 DNA sequence: TGCGCCAGCAGTCTGGTATTGGGAGAGACCCAGTACTTC. Its translation is CASSLVLGETQYF. The J gene is TRBJ2-5, the V gene TRBV5-1; D remains unclear. The length of the CDR3 is 13 residues. CDR1 is SGHRS, CDR2 YFSETQ, per germline. Trimming left V 5 bases short and J 4 bases short, with 12 bases between.

The chain links TRBV4-2 to TRBJ2-3; D call uncertain. This CDR3 has 12 residues. Germline V gives CDR1 LGHNA, CDR2 YNFKEQ. Trimming stripped 1 base from V and 4 bases from J, with 3 bases between. The CDR3 loop reads CASSQGPDTQYF. The CDR3 DNA follows: TGTGCCAGCAGCCAAGGTCCAGATACGCAGTATTTT.

This clone appeared once. The sample contains more than one DNA sequence encoding this CDR3. The genes are TRBV13 and TRBJ2-3; 11 nucleotides agree with TRBD2. This CDR3 spans 16 amino acids. J was trimmed by 3 bases and V by 5 bases; bases with no gene match: 7. From germline, CDR1 is PRHDT and CDR2 FYEKMQ (reference sequence). CDR3 bases: TGTGCCAGCAGCCGCCCCGGGACTAGCGGTACAGATACGCAGTATTTT. Its translation is CASSRPGTSGTDTQYF.

Comments on this clone: Other DNA variants within this sample encode the same CDR3. The gene calls are TRBV5-1 and TRBJ2-7, with a weak D call TRBD1 (6 bases). The V end lost 1 base, the J end lost 2 bases, and 13 bases lay between the germline ends. This CDR3 is built from 15 residues. Germline lookup yields CDR1 SGHRS and CDR2 YFSETQ. CDR3 protein: CASSLQPGQAYEQYF. In DNA, the CDR3 is TGCGCCAGCAGCTTGCAGCCGGGACAAGCCTACGAGCAGTACTTC.

The chain uses TRBV5-4 and TRBJ2-3, with 7 bases aligning to TRBD2. Germline V lookup: CDR1 SGHNT, CDR2 YYREEE (reference sequence). The CDR3 is 16 amino acids. With V trimmed by 0 bases and J by 1 base, 5 bases remained unmatched. This chain's CDR3 is CASSLGLTSGTDTQYF. The CDR3 region has the DNA TGTGCCAGCAGCTTGGGTCTCACTAGCGGCACAGATACGCAGTATTTT.

The rearrangement uses TRBV18 and TRBJ2-7; weak D call: TRBD1 (5 bases). Trimming took off 2 bases at V and 5 bases at J, with 16 bases between the two ends. Germline CDR1 and CDR2: KGHSH and LQKENI. The CDR3 totals 15 residues. This CDR3 reads CASSPSGSAAHEQYF. The CDR3 DNA follows: TGTGCCAGCTCACCATCAGGGTCCGCCGCCCACGAGCAGTACTTC.

The CDR3 DNA is TGTGCCAGCAGCTTATCTGGGACTAGCGGGGGGTCAAACTGGGAGCAGTACTTC. Translated, it gives CASSLSGTSGGSNWEQYF. This chain connects TRBV13 to TRBJ2-7; 15 bases agree with TRBD2. The junction had 12 bases not matched to a gene; V was cut back by 2 bases and J by 7 bases. The CDR3 totals 18 residues. The germline V gene has CDR1 PRHDT and CDR2 FYEKMQ (reference sequence).

The V gene is TRBV10-3, the J gene TRBJ2-5, with 7 bases aligning to TRBD1. Germline trimming cut 3 bases from V and 2 bases from J; bases unmatched to any gene: 3. The germline V gene has CDR1 ENHRY and CDR2 SYGVKD. The CDR3 consists of 14 residues. CDR3 bases: TGTGCCATCAGTGATGGGGACAGACAAGAGACCCAGTACTTC. It is translated as CAISDGDRQETQYF.

V and J are TRBV5-1 and TRBJ2-1, with a tentative D call TRBD2 (7 bases). CDR1 and CDR2 from the germline V gene are SGHRS and YFSETQ. V dropped 7 bases and J dropped 8 bases, with 22 bases sitting between them. The CDR3 consists of 15 residues. DNA of the CDR3: TGCGCCAGCCAAACGGGGGCGGGAGTAGGGGATGAGCAGTTCTTC. As protein: CASQTGAGVGDEQFF.